These T cell receptor beta chains were read from a single sample in a study of OX40 agonist ivuxolimab in advanced cancers. Using immunoSEQ multiplex PCR, the repertoire was profiled, and TCRdb retains in-frame clones only, with some absent. The sample carries 65,000 to 80,000 clones, around 92% recorded once. The sample was CD4+ or CD8+ T cells sorted from blood, taken in a trial of the OX40 agonist ivuxolimab. The receptor set was obtained from an adult with an advanced solid tumor such as melanoma, head and neck, liver or kidney cancer. Each CDR3 is given with its conserved first and last residue. A D gene is named only where the DNA matches it firmly. Where a row states a size, it is once, few, many or the class of an expanded clone; other rows omit it.

J | D | size | length | V | DNA | CDR3
TRBJ1-2 | NA | NA | 13 | TRBV6-5 | TGTGCCAGCAGTTACGGCCTTAACTATGGCTACACCTTC | CASSYGLNYGYTF
TRBJ2-7 | TRBD1 | NA | 16 | TRBV5-8 | TGTGCCAGCAGCTTCCGCCGGGACAGGGGATCCTACGAGCAGTACTTC | CASSFRRDRGSYEQYF
TRBJ2-1 | NA | NA | 15 | TRBV15 | TGTGCCACCAGCAGAGTCGGGACAAATTACAATGAGCAGTTCTTC | CATSRVGTNYNEQFF
TRBJ1-1 | NA | NA | 15 | TRBV6-5 | TGTGCGAGCAGTTTTCCTACCCTATGGGGCACTGAAGCTTTCTTT | CASSFPTLWGTEAFF
TRBJ2-5 | TRBD2 | NA | 14 | TRBV23-1 | TGCGCCAGCAGGGGAGGGAGGCCCCGGGAGACCCAGTACTTC | CASRGGRPRETQYF
TRBJ2-3 | NA | NA | 15 | TRBV11-2 | TGTGCCAGCAGCGAAGACGCGGGGAACACAGATACGCAGTATTTT | CASSEDAGNTDTQYF
TRBJ1-2 | NA | NA | 14 | TRBV27 | TGTGCCAGCAGTTTAGTATGGGGCAGCTATGGCTACACCTTC | CASSLVWGSYGYTF
TRBJ1-2 | NA | NA | 17 | TRBV7-6 | TGTGCCAGCAGCTTAGGGGGTGTCGCCCTAGAATTATCTGGCTACACCTTC | CASSLGGVALELSGYTF
TRBJ2-1 | NA | NA | 14 | TRBV27 | TGTGCCAGCAGTTCCGGGGTCTCCTACAATGAGCAGTTCTTC | CASSSGVSYNEQFF
TRBJ2-7 | NA | once | 13 | TRBV27 | TGTGCCAGCAGTGGGGGGCATTGGAACGAGCAGTACTTC | CASSGGHWNEQYF
TRBJ2-7 | TRBD1 | once | 15 | TRBV18 | TGTGCCAGCTCACTAGGGACAGGGAGCTCCTACGAGCAGTACTTC | CASSLGTGSSYEQYF
TRBJ2-1 | TRBD1 | NA | 17 | TRBV7-9 | TGTGCCAGCAGCTCCAGGGACAGGAACCTTTCCTACAATGAGCAGTTCTTC | CASSSRDRNLSYNEQFF
TRBJ2-5 | TRBD1 | NA | 15 | TRBV5-1 | TGCGCCAGCAGCTCCCCCAGGGGGTGGAGAGAGACCCAGTACTTC | CASSSPRGWRETQYF
TRBJ1-1 | NA | NA | 13 | TRBV25-1 | TGTGCCAGCAGTGAATATACCGGCTATGAAGCTTTCTTT | CASSEYTGYEAFF
TRBJ2-7 | TRBD1 | NA | 14 | TRBV2 | TGTGCCAGTATGGACAGGGGGGCCCCCTACGAGCAGTACTTC | CASMDRGAPYEQYF
TRBJ1-1 | TRBD1 | NA | 15 | TRBV15 | TGTGCCACCAGCAGGGGGACAGGGGTAAGGCCTGAAGCTTTCTTT | CATSRGTGVRPEAFF
TRBJ1-1 | NA | NA | 15 | TRBV7-9 | TGTGCCAGCAGCCCCCCTCGGGGCATGAACACTGAAGCTTTCTTT | CASSPPRGMNTEAFF
TRBJ1-3 | NA | NA | 13 | TRBV7-9 | TGTGCCAGCAGCTATCACTCTGGAAACACCATATATTTT | CASSYHSGNTIYF
TRBJ2-2 | TRBD1 | once | 16 | TRBV19 | TGTGCCAGTTGCAATCCGGGACAGGGGTCCACCGGGGAGCTGTTTTTT | CASCNPGQGSTGELFF
TRBJ2-7 | TRBD1 | NA | 15 | TRBV6-5 | TGTGCCAGCACCACCGTGAGACAGGGTCCCCACGAGCAGTACTTC | CASTTVRQGPHEQYF
TRBJ2-7 | NA | NA | 15 | TRBV7-2 | TGTGCCAGCAGACGAATGACAGACAGGTCCTACGAGCAGTACTTC | CASRRMTDRSYEQYF
TRBJ2-5 | TRBD2 | NA | 19 | TRBV4-2 | TGTGCCAGCAGCCAAGCTGCGGGACTAGCGGGGGGGCCAGGGGAGACCCAGTACTTC | CASSQAAGLAGGPGETQYF
TRBJ2-1 | TRBD2 | NA | 16 | TRBV14 | TGTGCCAGCAGCCCTAGCGGGAGGAGCTCCTACAATGAGCAGTTCTTC | CASSPSGRSSYNEQFF
TRBJ2-6 | TRBD1 | NA | 19 | TRBV16 | TGTGCCAGCAGCCAATCTTGGACAGGGGTAAAGGATGGGGCCAACGTCCTGACTTTC | CASSQSWTGVKDGANVLTF
TRBJ1-4 | NA | once | 15 | TRBV9 | TGTGCCAGCAGCCCGTGGTCTCTCCCCGGGGAAAAACTGTTTTTT | CASSPWSLPGEKLFF
TRBJ2-3 | TRBD1 | NA | 16 | TRBV7-9 | TGTGCCGCCCACGATGAAGGACAGGGGCCCCTACTTACGCAGTATTTT | CAAHDEGQGPLLTQYF
TRBJ2-7 | NA | NA | 14 | TRBV6-5 | TGTGCCAGCAGTACCCCGGGCGGGGGCAACGAGCAGTACTTC | CASSTPGGGNEQYF
TRBJ2-1 | TRBD2 | NA | 14 | TRBV25-1 | TGTGCCAGCAGTGAATACGGGGGGGGGAATGAGCAGTTCTTC | CASSEYGGGNEQFF
TRBJ1-5 | NA | few | 16 | TRBV4-1 | TGCGCCAGCAGCCTAATCGACGGGGCAGGTAATCAGCCCCAGCATTTT | CASSLIDGAGNQPQHF
TRBJ1-2 | NA | NA | 16 | TRBV27 | TGTGCCAGCAGTTTTAGGGGACCCGCCGATGGCTATGGCTACACCTTC | CASSFRGPADGYGYTF
TRBJ2-1 | TRBD2 | NA | 15 | TRBV7-2 | TGTGCCAGCAGCCGGACTAGCGGGGGGTTTAATGAGCAGTTCTTC | CASSRTSGGFNEQFF
TRBJ2-7 | NA | NA | 14 | TRBV7-6 | TGTGCCAGCAGCTTAAGAGGGGCCTCCTACGAGCAGTACTTC | CASSLRGASYEQYF
TRBJ1-1 | TRBD1 | few | 13 | TRBV27 | TGTGCCAGCAGCCCCTGGGGACAGCCTGAAGCTTTCTTT | CASSPWGQPEAFF
TRBJ1-2 | NA | NA | 16 | TRBV27 | TGTGCCAGCAGTTCGGACAGCCGACCCTTCCCGGATGGCTACACCTTC | CASSSDSRPFPDGYTF
TRBJ1-1 | NA | NA | 13 | TRBV7-3 | TGTGCCAGCAGCTTAGGCTTGGGCACTGAAGCTTTCTTT | CASSLGLGTEAFF
TRBJ2-1 | TRBD2 | NA | 16 | TRBV4-1 | TGCGCCAGCAGCCAAGGTAGCGGGGGGGCTTACAATGAGCAGTTCTTC | CASSQGSGGAYNEQFF
TRBJ2-3 | TRBD2 | NA | 18 | TRBV27 | TGTGCCAGCAGTTTATCATTCCTAGCGGGGGTTAGCACAGATACGCAGTATTTT | CASSLSFLAGVSTDTQYF